These T cell receptor beta chains were read from a single sample in a study of a mutant IDH1 vaccine in newly diagnosed glioma. Clones were sequenced by immunoSEQ multiplex PCR, and TCRdb holds only the in-frame ones, with some missing. The profile shows more than 55,000 clones, 80% to 85% of them singletons. Antigens for these TCRs are unknown. Sequencing used PBMCs, obtained from a glioma patient whose treatment included an IDH1 peptide vaccine. The source of these receptors is a woman aged 40 to 50 with glioma. Some clones in this sample may be carry-over from other donors' samples. The CDR3 runs from the conserved cysteine through the conserved F or W. The order of the fields is J gene, V gene, CDR3 protein.

>TRBJ1-1|TRBV27
CASSFFGQEGFF
>TRBJ2-7|TRBV4-3
CASSQGVGESYEQYF
>TRBJ1-1|TRBV6-1
CASSEDGGLNTEAFF
>TRBJ1-3|TRBV19
CASSRQNSGNTIYF
>TRBJ1-5|TRBV19
CASSTGRGPNQPQHF
>TRBJ1-5|TRBV6-1
CASSAVGGPQHF
>TRBJ2-5|TRBV19
CASSTGLRETQYF
>TRBJ2-3|TRBV4-3
CASSQDPGDRRQYF
>TRBJ2-1|TRBV6-6
CASSLSWQRNEQFF
>TRBJ1-1|TRBV4-1
CASSPGQGTRDTEAFF
>TRBJ2-7|TRBV30
CAWSVSRGPYEQYF
>TRBJ1-2|TRBV5-1
CASSSTNRGTILNYGYTF
>TRBJ1-2|TRBV7-2
CASSLGQGTYGYTF
>TRBJ1-2|TRBV2
CASRDSGYGYTF
>TRBJ2-1|TRBV10-3
CAISGGPWNEQFF
>TRBJ1-4|TRBV7-9
CASSLLGIYEKLFF
>TRBJ2-7|TRBV4-3
CASSLTYSYEQYF
>TRBJ1-4|TRBV19
CASSIGAGMEGEKLFF
>TRBJ1-4|TRBV2
CASSGTGNEKLFF
>TRBJ1-2|TRBV19
CASSKDRLNYGYTF
>TRBJ1-5|TRBV30
CAWSDRLRQPQHF
>TRBJ1-1|TRBV30
CAWSYRGSGTMNTEAFF
>TRBJ1-2|TRBV12-5
CASSIPGVGYTF
>TRBJ1-2|TRBV6-4
CASSDGVTDGYTF
>TRBJ1-5|TRBV5-5
CASRTGQYNQPQHF
>TRBJ1-1|TRBV27
CASSIRQANTEAFF
>TRBJ1-2|TRBV9
CASSMRDIDRGYTF
>TRBJ1-2|TRBV29-1
CSVESRRQGVYGYTF
>TRBJ1-5|TRBV6-6
CASSRRGRDNQPQHF
>TRBJ1-2|TRBV6-5
CASSSTGNYGYTF
>TRBJ2-6|TRBV29-1
CSVRTSGANVLTF
>TRBJ1-5|TRBV5-4
CASSLWGQGSNQPQHF
>TRBJ1-1|TRBV5-8
CASSPEGGVRAFF
>TRBJ1-6|TRBV30
CAGRGLRSPLHF
>TRBJ1-4|TRBV5-1
CASSFGLTNEKLFF
>TRBJ1-1|TRBV16
CASSQWVDTEAFF
>TRBJ2-5|TRBV10-3
CAISELGETQYF
>TRBJ1-1|TRBV9
CASSVANQMNTEAFF
>TRBJ1-4|TRBV6-5
CASSYAGGEWEKLFF
>TRBJ1-2|TRBV5-5
CASSIYRGQSYGYTF
>TRBJ1-1|TRBV19
CASSPTGIDLRTAAFF
>TRBJ1-2|TRBV29-1
CSVRGPGSYYGYTF
>TRBJ2-7|TRBV5-1
CASSLDGSYEQYF
>TRBJ2-2|TRBV30
CAWSVLGGQARPGELFF
>TRBJ1-1|TRBV5-6
CASQLIGVVTEAFF
>TRBJ2-1|TRBV5-1
CASSPEAEAYNEQFF
>TRBJ1-1|TRBV4-2
CASSPGDRRTEAFF
>TRBJ1-6|TRBV13
CASSFGQGRAPLHF
>TRBJ2-7|TRBV12-2
CASRLEILGDRDYEQYF
>TRBJ2-5|TRBV4-3
CASSQGLANRETQYF
>TRBJ1-6|TRBV30
CARTWDHNSPLHF
>TRBJ1-2|TRBV4-3
CASSQKQNTYGYTF
>TRBJ1-1|TRBV15
CATSGSDRGGTEAFF